The 15 T cell receptor beta chains reported below all come from one sample, sequenced in a study of blood T cell repertoires in COVID-19. This table comes from immunoSEQ multiplex PCR, and its TCRdb copy is limited to in-frame clones, with some not included. The repertoire has some 120,000 clones, roughly 90% of them found once; the top ten carry around 3.6%. The specimen was peripheral blood. The receptors originated from a middle-aged man with active COVID-19.

The rearrangement joins TRBV24-1 to TRBJ2-1, with 7 bases identical to TRBD1. The CDR3 loop spans 14 amino acids. CDR1 and CDR2 from the germline V gene are KGHDR and SFDVKD. The junction had 5 bases not matched to a gene; V was cut back by 3 bases and J by 7 bases. The CDR3 spells CATSDGGQRNEQFF. The CDR3 DNA reads as TGTGCCACCAGTGATGGGGGACAGCGGAATGAGCAGTTCTTC.

This chain connects TRBV10-1 to TRBJ2-2; 14 bases agree with TRBD2. Germline loops: CDR1 WNHNN, CDR2 SYGVQD (reference sequence). This CDR3 is built from 21 residues. J gave up 1 base and V 5 bases, and 15 bases lay outside the gene matches. CDR3 loop: CASSPKIKPGTSGRNTGELFF. CDR3 in DNA: TGCGCCAGCAGTCCTAAGATAAAGCCCGGGACTAGCGGGAGGAACACCGGGGAGCTGTTTTTT.

V gene TRBV19 combines with J gene TRBJ1-5, with 7 positions matching TRBD1. The CDR3 loop spans 15 amino acids. Trimming removed 6 bases from V and 4 bases from J; junction bases left unmatched: 9. Germline values: CDR1 LNHDA, CDR2 SQIVND (reference sequence). The CDR3 DNA follows: TGTGCCAGTAGCCAGGACAGGAGTTTAAATCAGCCCCAGCATTTT. The encoded protein is CASSQDRSLNQPQHF.

This rearrangement joins TRBV19 to TRBJ2-1; D is perhaps TRBD2 (5 bases). V lost 5 bases to trimming and J lost 0 bases, with 11 bases between them. The CDR3 consists of 15 residues. Germline lookup yields CDR1 LNHDA and CDR2 SQIVND (reference sequence). CDR3 sequence: CASSSGGYSYNEQFF. CDR3 in DNA: TGTGCCAGTAGTTCCGGCGGGTACTCCTACAATGAGCAGTTCTTC. Full variable domain (missing parts from reference TRBV19 and TRBJ2-1): DGGITQSPKYLFRKEGQNVTLSCEQNLNHDAMYWYRQDPGQGLRLIYYSQIVNDFQKGDIAEGYSVSREKKESFPLTVTSAQKNPTAFYLCASSSGGYSYNEQFFGPGTRLTVL.

This sequence joins TRBV29-1 and TRBJ2-4; unclear D gene. Per germline, CDR1 SQVTM and CDR2 ANQGSEA. V was clipped by 7 bases and J by 1 base, with 8 bases between them. This CDR3 comprises 12 residues. CDR3 region: CSASLAKNIQYF. The CDR3 bases are TGCAGCGCCAGTTTGGCCAAAAACATTCAGTACTTC.

The chain combines TRBV5-5 with TRBJ2-7, with TRBD2 as a possible D gene (5 bases). V was pared by 6 bases and J by 6 bases, with 16 bases between. This CDR3 has 13 residues. Germline values: CDR1 SGHKS, CDR2 YYEKEE (reference sequence). CDR3 sequence reads: CASNPAGLGEQYV. The CDR3 bases are TGTGCCAGCAACCCGGCGGGCTTGGGCGAGCAGTACGTC.

This chain uses TRBV6-5 with TRBJ1-2; possible D gene TRBD1, 5 bases. The germline V and J ends were trimmed by 2 bases and 7 bases, with 11 bases remaining between them. Germline V CDR1 and CDR2: MNHEY, SVGAGI. The CDR3 loop spans 13 amino acids. This CDR3 reads CASSYGRGSGYTF. CDR3 DNA sequence: TGTGCCAGCAGTTACGGACGGGGGAGTGGCTACACCTTC.

V gene TRBV7-2 combines with J gene TRBJ2-3; TRBD2 aligns across 8 bases. Germline lookup yields CDR1 SGHTA and CDR2 FQGNSA. The CDR3 length is 18 residues. With V trimmed by 2 bases and J by 2 bases, 12 bases remained unmatched. The CDR3 reads CASSLSYSGTSTTDTQYF. In DNA form, the CDR3 reads TGTGCCAGCAGCTTATCATATAGCGGGACATCCACCACAGATACGCAGTATTTT.

This rearrangement joins TRBV6-6 to TRBJ1-4, with TRBD1 as a possible D gene (5 bases). The CDR3 is 15 residues long. Germline CDR1 and CDR2: MNHNY and SVGAGI (reference sequence). V shed 0 bases and J shed 6 bases, with 11 bases lying between them. The CDR3 DNA is TGTGCCAGCAGTTACTCGTGGGGCTCGGATGAAAAACTGTTTTTT. This encodes CASSYSWGSDEKLFF.

The J gene is TRBJ2-1, the V gene TRBV25-1; 9 bases are a match to TRBD1. J gave up 4 bases and V 6 bases, and 4 bases lay outside the gene matches. Germline loops: CDR1 MGHDK, CDR2 SYGVNS. This CDR3 has 14 amino acids. CDR3 region: CASRGQGAYNEQFF. The CDR3 bases are TGTGCCAGCAGGGGACAGGGCGCGTACAATGAGCAGTTCTTC. The full variable domain, its missing parts supplied by reference TRBV25-1 and TRBJ2-1, is EADIYQTPRYLVIGTGKKITLECSQTMGHDKMYWYQQDPGMELHLIHYSYGVNSTEKGDLSSESTVSRIRTEHFPLTLESARPSHTSQYLCASRGQGAYNEQFFGPGTRLTVL.

This chain joins TRBV23-1 and TRBJ2-5, with D perhaps TRBD2 (5 bases). TRBV23-1 is filed as an ORF, its function uncertain. Trimming pared 7 bases from V and 4 bases from J, leaving 7 bases between. The CDR3 spans 11 residues. The CDR3 coding sequence is TGCGCCAGCATGCGGGTAGAGACCCAGTACTTC. This sequence encodes CASMRVETQYF.

This chain connects TRBV9 to TRBJ2-2; the D gene is possibly TRBD1 (6 bases). CDR1 is SGDLS and CDR2 is YYNGEE in the germline V gene. With 3 bases removed from V and 0 bases from J, the gap between germline ends came to 12 bases. This CDR3 spans 16 amino acids. CDR3 coding DNA: TGTGCCAGCAGCGCCACGGACAGTGCGAACACCGGGGAGCTGTTTTTT. It yields the protein CASSATDSANTGELFF.

The chain couples TRBV5-4 to TRBJ2-2; 8 bases line up with TRBD1. In germline, CDR1 is SGHNT, CDR2 YYREEE (reference sequence). Trimming cost V 3 bases and J 4 bases; bases outside gene matches: 5. The CDR3 runs to 15 residues. CDR3 sequence reads: CASSSGQGFTGELFF. The CDR3 DNA reads TGTGCCAGCAGCTCCGGACAGGGCTTCACCGGGGAGCTGTTTTTT.

This rearrangement joins TRBV18 to TRBJ2-7; 7 positions match TRBD1. Trimming cost V 2 bases and J 0 bases; bases outside gene matches: 4. CDR3 length: 15 residues. Germline V gene lookup returns CDR1 KGHSH and CDR2 LQKENI. The CDR3, as DNA: TGTGCCAGCTCACCAAGAGGGGGCAGCTCCTACGAGCAGTACGTC. Protein product: CASSPRGGSSYEQYV.

The count of this clone is one. The chain carries TRBV7-8 and TRBJ2-3; 13 bases are a match to TRBD2. CDR1 and CDR2 from the germline V gene are SGHVS and FQNEAQ. V lost 5 bases to trimming and J lost 5 bases; unmatched junction nucleotides: 7. The CDR3 is made up of 16 amino acids. CDR3 in amino acids: CASSPGLAGVQDTQYF. The CDR3 nucleotides are TGTGCCAGCAGCCCAGGACTAGCGGGAGTACAAGATACGCAGTATTTT.